The source of this T cell receptor (beta chain) is a study of blood T cell repertoires in COVID-19. Overall study context: The samples span acute and convalescent COVID-19 from the United States, Italy and Spain. T cells, B-cell-depleted T cells, or PBMCs supplied cDNA or gDNA.

This clone was observed a few times. In the authors' methods: The assay estimated nucleated cells by amplifying reference gene primers. This table comes from immunoSEQ multiplex PCR, and its TCRdb copy is limited to in-frame clones, with some not included. The D gene and trimming were derived from the DNA, and the V and J assignments and clone size from that table. The sample includes 140,000 to 150,000 clones, around 80% of them seen just once. This clonotype was obtained from a human donor in a cohort sampled during active COVID-19. Sequences were obtained from peripheral blood.

CDR3 in DNA: TGTGCCAGCAGGGGGGACCGGACTAGCGGGGGGCCACGGAAGTATTTT. It translates to CASRGDRTSGGPRKYF. The chain uses TRBV27 and TRBJ2-3, with 14 bases matching TRBD2. Germline CDR1 is MNHEY and CDR2 is SMNVEV (reference sequence). The junction had 15 bases not matched to a gene; V was cut back by 6 bases and J by 13 bases. The length of the CDR3 is 16 residues.